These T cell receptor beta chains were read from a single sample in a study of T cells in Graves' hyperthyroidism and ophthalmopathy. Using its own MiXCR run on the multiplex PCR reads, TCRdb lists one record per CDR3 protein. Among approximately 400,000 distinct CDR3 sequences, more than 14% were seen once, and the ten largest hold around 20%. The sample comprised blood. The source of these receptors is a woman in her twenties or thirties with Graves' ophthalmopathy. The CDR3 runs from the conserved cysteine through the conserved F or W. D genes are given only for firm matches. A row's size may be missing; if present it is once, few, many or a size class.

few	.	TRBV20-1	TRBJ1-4	TGCAGTGCTAGTCACGGGGTCACGCGTCCTGGTGAAAAACTGTTTTTT	CSASHGVTRPGEKLFF
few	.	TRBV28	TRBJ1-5	TGTGCCAGCACCCGAATAAAGGATACCGGCCAGCCCCAGCATTTT	CASTRIKDTGQPQHF
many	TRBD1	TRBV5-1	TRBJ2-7	TGCGCCAGCAGCCAAGACTCCGGGACAGGGTTCTACGAGCAGTACTTC	CASSQDSGTGFYEQYF
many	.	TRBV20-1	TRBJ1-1	TGCAGTGCTAAACCAGGGGCCACTGAAGCTTTCTTT	CSAKPGATEAFF
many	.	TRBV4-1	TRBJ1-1	TGCGCCAGCAGCCAAGGGGCTAACCCGGGTGAAGCTTTCTTT	CASSQGANPGEAFF
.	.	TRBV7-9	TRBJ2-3	TGTGCCAGCAGCTTAGGACTAGTTGCAGATACGCAGTATTTT	CASSLGLVADTQYF
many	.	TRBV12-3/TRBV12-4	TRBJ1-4	TGTGCCAGCAAAACCGGGATCTCTTTTAATTATGAAAAACTGTTTTTT	CASKTGISFNYEKLFF
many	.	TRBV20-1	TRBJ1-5	TGCAGTGCCCCTTCACCCGTAGGGAGGAATCAGCCCCAGCATTTT	CSAPSPVGRNQPQHF
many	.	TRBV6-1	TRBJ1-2	TGTGCCAGCAAATTGGAATGGGGGGAACCTAATGGCTACACCTTC	CASKLEWGEPNGYTF
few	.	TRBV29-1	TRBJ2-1	TGCAGCGCGACTATGACAGTTAGCTCCTACAATGAGCAGTTCTTC	CSATMTVSSYNEQFF
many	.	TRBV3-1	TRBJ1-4	TGTGCCAGCAGCCATTTCTCGACAACTAATGAAAAACTGTTTTTT	CASSHFSTTNEKLFF
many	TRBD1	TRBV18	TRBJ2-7	TGTGCCAGCTCACCCGCTCCCGGGACAGGCCACTACGAGCAGTACTTC	CASSPAPGTGHYEQYF
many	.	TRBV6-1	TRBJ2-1	TGTGCCAGCAGTGAATGGGGAGGCGCATCCTACAATGAGCAGTTCTTC	CASSEWGGASYNEQFF
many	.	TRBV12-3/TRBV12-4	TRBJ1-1	TGTGCCAGCAGTCGGACTCAGCCTGAAGCTTTCTTT	CASSRTQPEAFF
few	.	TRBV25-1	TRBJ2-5	TGTGCCAGCAGGACGAAGGACGGTTCTGAGACCCAGTACTTC	CASRTKDGSETQYF
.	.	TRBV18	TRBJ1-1	TGTGCCAGCTACCTGGGGGGGCCTATCACTGAAGCTTTCTTT	CASYLGGPITEAFF
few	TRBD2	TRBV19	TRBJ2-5	TGTGCCACTGCAATAGCGGGGGGTTCGGAGACCCAGTACTTC	CATAIAGGSETQYF
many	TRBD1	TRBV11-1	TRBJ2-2	TGTGCCAGCAGCCCGGACAGGGGGAACACCGGGGAGCTGTTTTTT	CASSPDRGNTGELFF
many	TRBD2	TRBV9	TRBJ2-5	TGTGCCAGCAGCTTCACTAGCGGGTTATCAGGGGAGACCCAGTACTTC	CASSFTSGLSGETQYF
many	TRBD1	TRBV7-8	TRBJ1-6	TGTGCCAGCAGACAGGACAGGGGGCGTCAATCCTATAATTCACCCCTCCACTTT	CASRQDRGRQSYNSPLHF
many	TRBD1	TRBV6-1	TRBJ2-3	TGTGCCAGCAGCACCTGGGGACAGACTAGCACAGATACGCAGTATTTT	CASSTWGQTSTDTQYF
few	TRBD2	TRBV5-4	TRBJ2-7	TGTGCCAGCAGCTTGACTAGCGGGACCCACGAGCAGTACTTC	CASSLTSGTHEQYF
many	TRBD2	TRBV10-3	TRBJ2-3	TGTGCCATCAAGGACGTAGCGGGGGGGGGTCAGGATACGCAGTATTTT	CAIKDVAGGGQDTQYF
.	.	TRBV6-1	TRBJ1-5	TGTGCCAGCACCCAAAAGTGGGGCCCCAATCAGCCCCAGCATTTT	CASTQKWGPNQPQHF
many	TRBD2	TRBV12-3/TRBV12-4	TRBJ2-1	TGTGCCAGCAGTCATGGGACTAGCGAGCAGTTCTTC	CASSHGTSEQFF
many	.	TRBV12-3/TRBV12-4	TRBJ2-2	TGTGCCAGCAGTTTTATAGGCGGCGGGGAGCTGTTTTTT	CASSFIGGGELFF
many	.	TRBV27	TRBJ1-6	TGTGCCAGCAGTTTACTTGCAGGGATGGGCCGGGGGTCACCCCTCCACTTT	CASSLLAGMGRGSPLHF
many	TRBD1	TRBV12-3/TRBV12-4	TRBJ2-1	TGTGCCAGCAGTGCGGACAGGGTCAATGAGCAGTTCTTC	CASSADRVNEQFF
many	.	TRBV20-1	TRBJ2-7	TGCAGTGTCCCATCCGGGACTTCATCCTACGAGCAGTACTTC	CSVPSGTSSYEQYF
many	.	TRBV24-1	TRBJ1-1	TGTGCCACCAGTGATTTGGAGCCTACAGGGAGAACTGAAGCTTTCTTT	CATSDLEPTGRTEAFF
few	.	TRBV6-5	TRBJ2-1	TGTGCCAGCAGTTACGTTTTTTTGGGGCAGCGAAGAAGCAATGAGCAGTTCTTC	CASSYVFLGQRRSNEQFF
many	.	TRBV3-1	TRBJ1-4	TGTGCCAGCAGCCAGGGGACCCGGGGCGGTGAAAAACTGTTTTTT	CASSQGTRGGEKLFF
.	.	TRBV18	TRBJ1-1	TGTGCCAGCTCACCAGAACAGGGAGGGGGAATGAACACTGAAGCTTTCTTT	CASSPEQGGGMNTEAFF
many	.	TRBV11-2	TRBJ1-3	TGTGCCAGCAGCCTGACGGACGCTCGATTTTACTCTGGAAACACCATATATTTT	CASSLTDARFYSGNTIYF
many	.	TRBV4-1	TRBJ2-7	TGCGCCAGCAGCCGGGGGGCGGCCTCCTACGAGCAGTACTTC	CASSRGAASYEQYF
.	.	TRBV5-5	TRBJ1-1	TGTGCCAGCACTAACGGGGGTGAGGGGCGTACTGAAGCTTTCTTT	CASTNGGEGRTEAFF
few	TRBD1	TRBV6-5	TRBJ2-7	TGTGCCAGCAGTTACGGACAGGGGGGTTACGAGCAGTACTTC	CASSYGQGGYEQYF
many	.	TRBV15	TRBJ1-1	TGTGCCACCAGCAGAGATCGGGGGGGACCGACCGGAGCTTTCTTT	CATSRDRGGPTGAFF
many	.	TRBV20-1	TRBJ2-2	TGCAGCTCGGGCAGGGCCCCCGGGGAGCTGTTTTTT	CSSGRAPGELFF
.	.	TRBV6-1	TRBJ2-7	TGTGCCAGCAGTGAACATAGACTACGAGAGCAGTACTTC	CASSEHRLREQYF
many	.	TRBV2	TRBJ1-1	TGTGCCAGCCCAGAGTTAGAGAACACTGAAGCTTTCTTT	CASPELENTEAFF
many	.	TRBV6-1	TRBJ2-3	TGTGCCAGCAACCGCCGGGACGGCTACACAGATACGCAGTATTTT	CASNRRDGYTDTQYF
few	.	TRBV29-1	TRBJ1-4	TGCAGCGCCCGACACGGGAATGAAAAACTGTTTTTT	CSARHGNEKLFF
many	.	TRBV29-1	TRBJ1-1	TGCAGCGTGGAGAGATACGGGAACACTGAAGCTTTCTTT	CSVERYGNTEAFF
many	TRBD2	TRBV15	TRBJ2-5	TGTGCCACCAGCAGAGATCGGTTGATGGGGGGGTCCCAAGAGACCCAGTACTTC	CATSRDRLMGGSQETQYF
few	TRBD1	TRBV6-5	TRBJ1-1	TGTGCCAGCAGTTACGACAGGGAAAGGGCTTTCTTT	CASSYDRERAFF
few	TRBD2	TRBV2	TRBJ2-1	TGTGCCAGCAGTTCTCCGACTAGCGGGATTTCCCATGAGCAGTTCTTC	CASSSPTSGISHEQFF
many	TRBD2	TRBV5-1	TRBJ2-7	TGCGCCAGCAGGTCGCCCGGACTAGCGGGGGGAAGTCACGAGCAGTACTTC	CASRSPGLAGGSHEQYF
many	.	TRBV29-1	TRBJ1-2	TGCAGCGTTGTAGCCGGTCTCACCTATGGCTACACCTTC	CSVVAGLTYGYTF
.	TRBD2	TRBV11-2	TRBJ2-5	TGTGCCAGCAGCCTGGGACTAGCGGGGGGGGGCCAAGAGACCCAGTACTTC	CASSLGLAGGGQETQYF